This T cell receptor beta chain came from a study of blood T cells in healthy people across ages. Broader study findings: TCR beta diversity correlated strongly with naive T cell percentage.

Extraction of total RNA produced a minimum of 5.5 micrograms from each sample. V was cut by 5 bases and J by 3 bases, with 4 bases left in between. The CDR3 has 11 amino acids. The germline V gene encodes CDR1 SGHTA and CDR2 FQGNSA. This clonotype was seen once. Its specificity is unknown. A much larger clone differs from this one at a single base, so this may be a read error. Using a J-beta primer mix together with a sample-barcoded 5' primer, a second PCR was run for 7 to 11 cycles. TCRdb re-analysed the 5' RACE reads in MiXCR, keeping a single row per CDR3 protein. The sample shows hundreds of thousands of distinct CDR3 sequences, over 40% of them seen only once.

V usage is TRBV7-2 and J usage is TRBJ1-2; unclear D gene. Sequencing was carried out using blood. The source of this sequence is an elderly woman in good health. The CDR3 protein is CASSQYYGYTF. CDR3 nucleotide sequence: TGTGCCAGCAGCCAATACTATGGCTACACCTTC.